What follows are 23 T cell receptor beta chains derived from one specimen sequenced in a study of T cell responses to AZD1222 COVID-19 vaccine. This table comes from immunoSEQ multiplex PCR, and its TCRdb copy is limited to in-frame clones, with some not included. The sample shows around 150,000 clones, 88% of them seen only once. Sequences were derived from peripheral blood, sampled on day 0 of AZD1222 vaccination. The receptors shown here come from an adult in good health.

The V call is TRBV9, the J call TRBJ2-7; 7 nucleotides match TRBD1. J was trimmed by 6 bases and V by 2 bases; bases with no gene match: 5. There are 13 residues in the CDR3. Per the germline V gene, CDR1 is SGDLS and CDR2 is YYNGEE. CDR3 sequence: CASSVTGVGEQYF. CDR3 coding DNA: TGTGCCAGCAGCGTCACAGGGGTGGGCGAGCAGTACTTC. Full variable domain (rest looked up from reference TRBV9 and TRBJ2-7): DSGVTQTPKHLITATGQRVTLRCSPRSGDLSVYWYQQSLDQGLQFLIQYYNGEERAKGNILERFSAQQFPDLHSELNLSSLELGDSALYFCASSVTGVGEQYFGPGTRLTVT.

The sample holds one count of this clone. The CDR3 region is CASSESVGASSYGYTF. In nucleotides, the CDR3 is TGCGCCAGCAGTGAGTCGGTGGGCGCTTCCTCCTATGGCTACACCTTC. This sequence joins TRBV10-2 and TRBJ1-2; D gene ambiguous. The V end was cut by 0 bases, the J end by 4 bases, with 15 bases between. This CDR3 region has 16 residues. The germline V gene has CDR1 WSHSY and CDR2 SAAADI.

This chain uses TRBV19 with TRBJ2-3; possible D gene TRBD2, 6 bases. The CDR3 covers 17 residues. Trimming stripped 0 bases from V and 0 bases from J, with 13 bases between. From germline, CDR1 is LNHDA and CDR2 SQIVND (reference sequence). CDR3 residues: CASSIDHLAISTDTQYF. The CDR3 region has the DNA TGTGCCAGTAGTATAGATCATCTAGCGATAAGCACAGATACGCAGTATTTT.

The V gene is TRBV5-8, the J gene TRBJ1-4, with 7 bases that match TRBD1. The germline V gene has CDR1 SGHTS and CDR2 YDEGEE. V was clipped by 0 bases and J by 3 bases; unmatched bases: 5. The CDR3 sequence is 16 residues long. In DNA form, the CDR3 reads TGTGCCAGCAGCTTGGCCCAGGGACAGCCTAATGAAAAACTGTTTTTT. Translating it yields CASSLAQGQPNEKLFF. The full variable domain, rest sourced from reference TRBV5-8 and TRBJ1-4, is EAGVTQSPTHLIKTRGQQATLRCSPISGHTSVYWYQQALGLGLQFLLWYDEGEERNRGNFPPRFSGRQFPNYSSELNVNALELEDSALYLCASSLAQGQPNEKLFFGSGTQLSVL.

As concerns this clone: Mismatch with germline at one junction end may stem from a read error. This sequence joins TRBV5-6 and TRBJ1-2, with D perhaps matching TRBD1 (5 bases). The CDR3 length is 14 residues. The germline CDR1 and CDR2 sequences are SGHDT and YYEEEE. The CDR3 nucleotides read TGTGCCAGCAGCTTGGGGGCGATCGGACTGGACATCGCCTTC. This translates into CASSLGAIGLDIAF.

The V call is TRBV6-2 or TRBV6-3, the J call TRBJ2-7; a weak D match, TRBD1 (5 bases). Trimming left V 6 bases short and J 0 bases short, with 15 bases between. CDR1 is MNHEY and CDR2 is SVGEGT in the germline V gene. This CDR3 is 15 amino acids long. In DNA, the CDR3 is TGTGCCAGCAGCCAAGCGCTCACAGGCTCCTACGAGCAGTACTTC. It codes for CASSQALTGSYEQYF.

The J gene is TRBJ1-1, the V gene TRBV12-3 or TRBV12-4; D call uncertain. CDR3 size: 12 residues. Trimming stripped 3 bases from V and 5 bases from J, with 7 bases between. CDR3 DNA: TGTGCCAGCAGTTTTGGTGGGACTGAAGCTTTCTTT. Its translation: CASSFGGTEAFF.

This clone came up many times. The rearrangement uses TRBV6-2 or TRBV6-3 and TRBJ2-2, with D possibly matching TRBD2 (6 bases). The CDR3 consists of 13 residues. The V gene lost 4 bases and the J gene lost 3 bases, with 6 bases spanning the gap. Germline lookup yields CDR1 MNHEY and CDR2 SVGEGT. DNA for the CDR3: TGTGCCAGCAGTTGGGGGGACACCGGGGAGCTGTTTTTT. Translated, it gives CASSWGDTGELFF.

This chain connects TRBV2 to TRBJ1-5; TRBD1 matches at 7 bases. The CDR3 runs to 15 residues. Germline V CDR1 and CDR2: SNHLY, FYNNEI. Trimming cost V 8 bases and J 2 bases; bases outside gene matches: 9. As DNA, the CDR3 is TGTGCCAGCCGAGGGGGCACAGGGGGCAATCAGCCCCAGCATTTT. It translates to CASRGGTGGNQPQHF.

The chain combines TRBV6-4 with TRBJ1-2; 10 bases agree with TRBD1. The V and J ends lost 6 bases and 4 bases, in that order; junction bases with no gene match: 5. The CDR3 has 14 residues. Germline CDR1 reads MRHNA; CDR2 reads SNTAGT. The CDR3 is CASRPGQGGYGYTF. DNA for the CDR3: TGTGCCAGCAGACCCGGACAGGGGGGCTATGGCTACACCTTC.

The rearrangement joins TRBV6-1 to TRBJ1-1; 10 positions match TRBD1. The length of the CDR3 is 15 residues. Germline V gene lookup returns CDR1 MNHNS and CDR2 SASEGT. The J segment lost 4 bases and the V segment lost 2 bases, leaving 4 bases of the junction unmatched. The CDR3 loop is CASSETGTGVTEAFF. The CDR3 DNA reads TGTGCCAGCAGTGAAACCGGGACAGGGGTCACTGAAGCTTTCTTT.

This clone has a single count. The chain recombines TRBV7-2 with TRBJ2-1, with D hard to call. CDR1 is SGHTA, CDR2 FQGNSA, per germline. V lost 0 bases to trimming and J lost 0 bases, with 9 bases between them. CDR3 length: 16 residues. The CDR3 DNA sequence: TGTGCCAGCAGCTTAGCTCTAGGACCCTCCTACAATGAGCAGTTCTTC. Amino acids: CASSLALGPSYNEQFF.

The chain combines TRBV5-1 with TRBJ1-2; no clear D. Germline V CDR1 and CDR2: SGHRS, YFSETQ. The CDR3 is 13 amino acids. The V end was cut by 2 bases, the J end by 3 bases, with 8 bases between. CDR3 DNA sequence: TGCGCCAGCAGCTTTTCGGACCACTATGGCTACACCTTC. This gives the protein CASSFSDHYGYTF. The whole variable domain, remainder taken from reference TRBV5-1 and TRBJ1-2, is KAGVTQTPRYLIKTRGQQVTLSCSPISGHRSVSWYQQTPGQGLQFLFEYFSETQRNKGNFPGRFSGRQFSNSRSEMNVSTLELGDSALYLCASSFSDHYGYTFGSGTRLTVV.

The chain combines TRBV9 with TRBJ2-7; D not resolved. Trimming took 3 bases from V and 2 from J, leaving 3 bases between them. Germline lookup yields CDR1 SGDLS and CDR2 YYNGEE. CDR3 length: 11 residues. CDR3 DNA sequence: TGTGCCAGCAGCGCAACCTACGAGCAGTACTTC. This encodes CASSATYEQYF.

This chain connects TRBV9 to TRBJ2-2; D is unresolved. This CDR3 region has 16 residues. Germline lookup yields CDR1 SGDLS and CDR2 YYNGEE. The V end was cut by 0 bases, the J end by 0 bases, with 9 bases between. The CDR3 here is CASSVAGQANTGELFF. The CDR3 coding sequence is TGTGCCAGCAGCGTAGCGGGCCAGGCGAACACCGGGGAGCTGTTTTTT.

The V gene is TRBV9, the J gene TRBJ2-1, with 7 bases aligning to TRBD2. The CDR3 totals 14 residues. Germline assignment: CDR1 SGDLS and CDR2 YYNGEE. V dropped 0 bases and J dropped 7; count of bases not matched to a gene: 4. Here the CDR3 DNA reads TGTGCCAGCAGCGTAGTATCCGGGGGGAATGAGCAGTTCTTC. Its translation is CASSVVSGGNEQFF.

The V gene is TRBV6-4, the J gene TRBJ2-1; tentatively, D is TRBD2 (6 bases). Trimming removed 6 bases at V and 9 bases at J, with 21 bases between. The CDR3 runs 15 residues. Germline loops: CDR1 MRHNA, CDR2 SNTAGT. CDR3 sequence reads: CASSRDSLSLGEQFF. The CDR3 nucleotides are TGTGCCAGCAGCCGGGACTCTCTATCCTTGGGTGAGCAGTTCTTC.

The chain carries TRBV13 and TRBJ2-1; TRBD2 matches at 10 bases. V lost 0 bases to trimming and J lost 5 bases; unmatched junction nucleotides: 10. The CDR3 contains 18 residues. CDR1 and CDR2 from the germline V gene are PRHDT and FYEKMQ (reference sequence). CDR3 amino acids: CASSLGSRLAGLHNEQFF. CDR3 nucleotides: TGTGCCAGCAGCTTAGGGTCCCGACTAGCGGGCCTCCACAATGAGCAGTTCTTC.

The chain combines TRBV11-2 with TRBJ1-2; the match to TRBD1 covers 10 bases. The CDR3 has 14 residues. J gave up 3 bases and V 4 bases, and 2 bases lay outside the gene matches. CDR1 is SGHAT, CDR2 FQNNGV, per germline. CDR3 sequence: CASSSGQGDYGYTF. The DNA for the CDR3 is TGTGCCAGCAGCTCTGGACAGGGGGACTATGGCTACACCTTC.

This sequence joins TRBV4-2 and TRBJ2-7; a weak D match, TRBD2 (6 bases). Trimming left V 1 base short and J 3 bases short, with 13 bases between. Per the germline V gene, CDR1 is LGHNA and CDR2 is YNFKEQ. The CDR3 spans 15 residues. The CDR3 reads CASSQGRADVYEQYF. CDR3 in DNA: TGTGCCAGCAGCCAAGGGAGGGCAGACGTCTACGAGCAGTACTTC.

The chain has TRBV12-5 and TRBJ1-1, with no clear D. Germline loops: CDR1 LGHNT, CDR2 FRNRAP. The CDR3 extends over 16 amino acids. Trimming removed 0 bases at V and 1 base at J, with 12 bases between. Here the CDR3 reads CASGLVVGIGNTEAFF. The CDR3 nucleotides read TGTGCTAGTGGTTTGGTCGTGGGGATAGGGAACACTGAAGCTTTCTTT.

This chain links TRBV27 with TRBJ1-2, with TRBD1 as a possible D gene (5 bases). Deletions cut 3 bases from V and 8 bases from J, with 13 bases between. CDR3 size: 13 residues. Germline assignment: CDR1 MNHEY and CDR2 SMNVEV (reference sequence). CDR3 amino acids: CASSFAQGDGYTF. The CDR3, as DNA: TGTGCCAGCAGTTTTGCGCAGGGTGACGGCTACACCTTC.

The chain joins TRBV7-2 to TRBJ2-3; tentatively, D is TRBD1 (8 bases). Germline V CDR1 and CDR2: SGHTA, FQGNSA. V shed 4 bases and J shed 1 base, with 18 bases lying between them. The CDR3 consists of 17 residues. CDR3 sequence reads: CASSYRTGRVGTDTQYF. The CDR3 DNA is TGTGCCAGCAGCTACCGGACAGGGAGGGTTGGCACAGATACGCAGTATTTT.